Listed below are T cell receptor beta chains from one sample, sequenced in a study of Graves' ophthalmopathy and Graves' hyperthyroidism. TCRdb reanalysed the multiplex PCR reads using MiXCR and keeps one entry per CDR3 protein. The sample includes approximately 460,000 distinct CDR3 sequences, under 15% of them seen just once. Input material: blood. The receptors derive from a woman in her twenties or thirties with Graves' ophthalmopathy. Each CDR3 is given with its conserved first and last residue. The order of the fields is J gene, V gene, clone size, D gene, CDR3 DNA, CDR3 protein. D genes are given only for firm matches. Clone size is not always given. Where it is, it says once, few, many or a class for expanded clones.

j_call: TRBJ1-5
v_call: TRBV28
clone_size: many
d_call: .
cdr3_nt: TGTGCCAGCAGTCCGCCAGTCAGGGGAAAGGTACAGCCCCAGCATTTT
cdr3_aa: CASSPPVRGKVQPQHF

j_call: TRBJ2-7
v_call: TRBV6-5
clone_size: many
d_call: .
cdr3_nt: TGTGCCAGCAGTGTACTCTCCCGGGACTACGAGCAGTACTTC
cdr3_aa: CASSVLSRDYEQYF

j_call: TRBJ1-5
v_call: TRBV20-1
clone_size: .
d_call: .
cdr3_nt: TGCAGTGCCCAAACAGCCCCCGATCAGCCCCAGCATTTT
cdr3_aa: CSAQTAPDQPQHF

j_call: TRBJ1-5
v_call: TRBV19
clone_size: many
d_call: .
cdr3_nt: TGTGCCAGTAGTATGGTGTCAGTCAATCAGCCCCAGCATTTT
cdr3_aa: CASSMVSVNQPQHF

j_call: TRBJ2-2
v_call: TRBV20-1
clone_size: few
d_call: TRBD2
cdr3_nt: TGCAGTGCCAAGCGGGGGGATGACACCGGGGAGCTGTTTTTT
cdr3_aa: CSAKRGDDTGELFF

j_call: TRBJ1-6
v_call: TRBV12-3/TRBV12-4
clone_size: many
d_call: .
cdr3_nt: TGTGCCAGCAGTTTGTTGGAAATTTATTCACCCCTCCACTTT
cdr3_aa: CASSLLEIYSPLHF

j_call: TRBJ2-7
v_call: TRBV28
clone_size: many
d_call: TRBD1
cdr3_nt: TGTGCCAGCAGTTCCACCACCGGGACAGGGGATCTGAGCGAGCAGTACTTC
cdr3_aa: CASSSTTGTGDLSEQYF

j_call: TRBJ1-5
v_call: TRBV11-1
clone_size: once
d_call: .
cdr3_nt: TGTGCCAGCAGCTTCTTTCGGTTTGACTCTAATAGCAATCAGCCCCAGCATTTT
cdr3_aa: CASSFFRFDSNSNQPQHF

j_call: TRBJ2-7
v_call: TRBV11-2
clone_size: many
d_call: .
cdr3_nt: TGTGCCAGCAGTTCATCTAGGACGTTAGGCTACGAGCAGTACTTC
cdr3_aa: CASSSSRTLGYEQYF

j_call: TRBJ1-1
v_call: TRBV5-5
clone_size: few
d_call: .
cdr3_nt: TGTGCCAGCAGCGGAGAAGGGGCAACCTGGGGCACTGAAGCTTTCTTT
cdr3_aa: CASSGEGATWGTEAFF

j_call: TRBJ1-6
v_call: TRBV11-2
clone_size: many
d_call: .
cdr3_nt: TGTGCCAGCAGCTTTTCTATGTCACCCCTCCACTTT
cdr3_aa: CASSFSMSPLHF

j_call: TRBJ2-5
v_call: TRBV6-5
clone_size: many
d_call: TRBD1
cdr3_nt: TGTGCCAGCAGTAACACAGACAGGGGAAAACAAGAGACCCAGTACTTC
cdr3_aa: CASSNTDRGKQETQYF

j_call: TRBJ2-2
v_call: TRBV11-2
clone_size: .
d_call: .
cdr3_nt: TGTGCCAGCAGCTTCTCGACGGGGTTGGGCGGGGAGCTGTTTTTT
cdr3_aa: CASSFSTGLGGELFF

j_call: TRBJ1-5
v_call: TRBV24-1
clone_size: many
d_call: TRBD1
cdr3_nt: TGTGCCACAGGGACAGGAGGATATAGCAATCAGCCCCAGCATTTT
cdr3_aa: CATGTGGYSNQPQHF

j_call: TRBJ2-5
v_call: TRBV5-1
clone_size: .
d_call: TRBD1
cdr3_nt: TGCGCCAGCAGCTTCCCGGACAGGGAGGTAGGAGAGACCCAGTACTTC
cdr3_aa: CASSFPDREVGETQYF

j_call: TRBJ1-2
v_call: TRBV12-3/TRBV12-4
clone_size: many
d_call: .
cdr3_nt: TGTGCCAGCAGTTTAGTTGCTAACTATGGCTACACCTTC
cdr3_aa: CASSLVANYGYTF

j_call: TRBJ1-1
v_call: TRBV5-5
clone_size: few
d_call: .
cdr3_nt: TGTGCCAGCAGCGTGGGGGGGAGGAACACTGAAGCTTTCTTT
cdr3_aa: CASSVGGRNTEAFF

j_call: TRBJ2-5
v_call: TRBV12-3/TRBV12-4
clone_size: many
d_call: TRBD2
cdr3_nt: TGTGCCAGCAACCTAGATTTTAGCGGGATTAAGACCCAGTACTTC
cdr3_aa: CASNLDFSGIKTQYF

j_call: TRBJ2-5
v_call: TRBV7-2
clone_size: many
d_call: TRBD1
cdr3_nt: TGTGCCAGCAGCTTAAACAGGGGGATGGAAGAGACCCAGTACTTC
cdr3_aa: CASSLNRGMEETQYF

j_call: TRBJ2-5
v_call: TRBV7-2
clone_size: .
d_call: TRBD2
cdr3_nt: TGTGCCAGCAGTCAAAATCGGGGGGACGGGACCCAGTACTTC
cdr3_aa: CASSQNRGDGTQYF

j_call: TRBJ1-2
v_call: TRBV20-1
clone_size: many
d_call: .
cdr3_nt: TGCAGTGCTAGTGAAAATTTTTGGAGTGACGGCTACACCTTC
cdr3_aa: CSASENFWSDGYTF

j_call: TRBJ1-6
v_call: TRBV12-3/TRBV12-4
clone_size: .
d_call: .
cdr3_nt: TGTGCCAGCTCGCAGATCCGTAATTCACCCCTCCACTTT
cdr3_aa: CASSQIRNSPLHF

j_call: TRBJ2-2
v_call: TRBV20-1
clone_size: many
d_call: TRBD1
cdr3_nt: TGCAGTGCTAGACGACAGGGGTTCTACACCGGGGAGCTGTTTTTT
cdr3_aa: CSARRQGFYTGELFF

j_call: TRBJ1-6
v_call: TRBV27
clone_size: few
d_call: .
cdr3_nt: TGTGCCAGCAGTTTATTAGTATCTGGGGTTTTTGTGAATTCACCCCTCCACTTT
cdr3_aa: CASSLLVSGVFVNSPLHF

j_call: TRBJ2-7
v_call: TRBV20-1
clone_size: many
d_call: .
cdr3_nt: TGCAGTGCTAGAAGAATGGCCGGGGCTGCGGGCGAGCAGTACTTC
cdr3_aa: CSARRMAGAAGEQYF

j_call: TRBJ1-1
v_call: TRBV20-1
clone_size: many
d_call: .
cdr3_nt: TGCAGTGCTAGTGAAGGGGTTGAAGCTTTCTTT
cdr3_aa: CSASEGVEAFF

j_call: TRBJ1-3
v_call: TRBV30
clone_size: many
d_call: .
cdr3_nt: TGTGCCTGGATTTCGGACAGCTCTGGAAACACCATATATTTT
cdr3_aa: CAWISDSSGNTIYF

j_call: TRBJ1-2
v_call: TRBV12-3/TRBV12-4
clone_size: many
d_call: .
cdr3_nt: TGTGCCAGCAGTACCCCTCCCTCTTCCGATGGCTACACCTTC
cdr3_aa: CASSTPPSSDGYTF

j_call: TRBJ1-1
v_call: TRBV12-5
clone_size: .
d_call: .
cdr3_nt: TGTGCTAGTGGCCTCGGGCCCCTCACTGAAGCTTTCTTT
cdr3_aa: CASGLGPLTEAFF

j_call: TRBJ2-7
v_call: TRBV7-6
clone_size: .
d_call: .
cdr3_nt: TGTGCCAGCAGCCCGACAGATCCCCCCTACGAGCTGTACTTC
cdr3_aa: CASSPTDPPYELYF

j_call: TRBJ1-2
v_call: TRBV2
clone_size: .
d_call: .
cdr3_nt: TGTGCCAGTTGGGGCAGGGGTCGGTCCGGCTACACCTTC
cdr3_aa: CASWGRGRSGYTF

j_call: TRBJ1-2
v_call: TRBV29-1
clone_size: many
d_call: .
cdr3_nt: TGCAGCGCCCCGGGACGGTTCTATGGCTACACCTTC
cdr3_aa: CSAPGRFYGYTF

j_call: TRBJ2-7
v_call: TRBV11-2
clone_size: many
d_call: .
cdr3_nt: TGTGCCAGCAGCTTAGACGTAGCAATCTACGAGCAGTACTTC
cdr3_aa: CASSLDVAIYEQYF

j_call: TRBJ2-7
v_call: TRBV12-3/TRBV12-4
clone_size: .
d_call: .
cdr3_nt: TGTGCCAGCAGTTTGGTTGTGGGGGTCAGCTCCTACGAGCAGTACTTC
cdr3_aa: CASSLVVGVSSYEQYF

j_call: TRBJ1-1
v_call: TRBV20-1
clone_size: .
d_call: TRBD1
cdr3_nt: TGCAGTGCTAGACAGGGGGCGAGTCAAAACACTGAAGCTTTCTTT
cdr3_aa: CSARQGASQNTEAFF

j_call: TRBJ2-7
v_call: TRBV2
clone_size: many
d_call: .
cdr3_nt: TGTGCCAGCAGTGAAGCGCTGTGGGGGACCTCCCGGGAGCAGTACTTC
cdr3_aa: CASSEALWGTSREQYF

j_call: TRBJ2-7
v_call: TRBV7-7
clone_size: many
d_call: .
cdr3_nt: TGTGCTAGCAGCCTATCGGTGCACACGAACTCCTACGAGCAGTACTTC
cdr3_aa: CASSLSVHTNSYEQYF

j_call: TRBJ2-7
v_call: TRBV7-8
clone_size: many
d_call: TRBD1
cdr3_nt: TGTGCCAGCAGCAGAGGGACAGGGACTTACGAGCAGTACTTC
cdr3_aa: CASSRGTGTYEQYF

j_call: TRBJ1-5
v_call: TRBV28
clone_size: many
d_call: TRBD1
cdr3_nt: TGTGCCAGCAGCCCTGACAGGGATGGCAATCAGCCCCAGCATTTT
cdr3_aa: CASSPDRDGNQPQHF

j_call: TRBJ2-5
v_call: TRBV18
clone_size: few
d_call: TRBD1
cdr3_nt: TGTGCCAGCTCACCTTGGACAGGGGAACAAGAGACCCAGTACTTC
cdr3_aa: CASSPWTGEQETQYF

j_call: TRBJ2-5
v_call: TRBV5-1
clone_size: many
d_call: .
cdr3_nt: TGCGCCAGCAGCAGGAGTCGGGGAGGTGCAGGGGAGACCCAGTACTTC
cdr3_aa: CASSRSRGGAGETQYF

j_call: TRBJ2-5
v_call: TRBV29-1
clone_size: many
d_call: TRBD1
cdr3_nt: TGCAGCGCAGTGGGACAGGGAGAGACCCAGTACTTC
cdr3_aa: CSAVGQGETQYF

j_call: TRBJ2-2
v_call: TRBV24-1
clone_size: many
d_call: TRBD1
cdr3_nt: TGTGCCACCAGTGATGCGAACTCCGACAGGGACACCGGGGAGCTGTTTTTT
cdr3_aa: CATSDANSDRDTGELFF

j_call: TRBJ2-7
v_call: TRBV5-1
clone_size: .
d_call: TRBD2
cdr3_nt: TGCGCCAGCAGACCGACTAGCGGAGCTTCCTACGAGCAGTACTTC
cdr3_aa: CASRPTSGASYEQYF

j_call: TRBJ2-5
v_call: TRBV30
clone_size: many
d_call: .
cdr3_nt: TGTGCCTGGAGTGGTCACCGGGGGCTTCAAAAGGGGGAGACCCAGTACTTC
cdr3_aa: CAWSGHRGLQKGETQYF

j_call: TRBJ1-3
v_call: TRBV12-3/TRBV12-4
clone_size: many
d_call: .
cdr3_nt: TGTGCCAGCAGCCTACGGCGTGGTGGAAACACCATATATTTT
cdr3_aa: CASSLRRGGNTIYF

j_call: TRBJ2-4
v_call: TRBV30
clone_size: few
d_call: .
cdr3_nt: TGTGCCTGGAGTGATAACCAAATACTAGCCAAAAACATTCAGTACTTC
cdr3_aa: CAWSDNQILAKNIQYF

j_call: TRBJ2-5
v_call: TRBV27
clone_size: .
d_call: TRBD2
cdr3_nt: TGTGCCAGCAGTTCATGGACTAGCGGGGGGACGTACCAAGAGACCCAGTACTTC
cdr3_aa: CASSSWTSGGTYQETQYF

j_call: TRBJ2-5
v_call: TRBV29-1
clone_size: .
d_call: .
cdr3_nt: TGCAGCGCCGATAGAGAGCCCCAGTACTTC
cdr3_aa: CSADREPQYF

j_call: TRBJ1-2
v_call: TRBV30
clone_size: many
d_call: TRBD1
cdr3_nt: TGTGCCTGGATGGGACAGGCTAACTATGGCTACACCTTC
cdr3_aa: CAWMGQANYGYTF

j_call: TRBJ1-1
v_call: TRBV6-5
clone_size: many
d_call: .
cdr3_nt: TGTGCCAGCAGTTACTCGGACAGTCAAAACGCTGAAGCTTTCTTT
cdr3_aa: CASSYSDSQNAEAFF